This T cell receptor beta chain emerged from a study of cytomegalovirus exposure and HLA in healthy donors. To note about this clone: An end of the junction does not agree with germline; a read error may underlie this.

The primer mix had 60 Vbeta and 13 Jbeta primers. Generated by immunoSEQ multiplex PCR, the TCRdb table keeps only in-frame clones and is missing some. In the table there are about 140,000 clones, roughly four fifths of which are singletons. The sample comprised PBMCs. This TCR derives from a female donor in good health and CMV-seronegative.

The CDR3 is CASSLAAGADYEQYF. The DNA for the CDR3 is TGTGCTAGCAGCTTAGCGGCGGGAGCAGACTACGAGCAGTACTTC. The genes are TRBV7-7 and TRBJ2-7, with 7 bases identical to TRBD2. CDR3 length: 15 residues. The germline gives CDR1 SSHAT, CDR2 FNYEAQ (reference sequence).